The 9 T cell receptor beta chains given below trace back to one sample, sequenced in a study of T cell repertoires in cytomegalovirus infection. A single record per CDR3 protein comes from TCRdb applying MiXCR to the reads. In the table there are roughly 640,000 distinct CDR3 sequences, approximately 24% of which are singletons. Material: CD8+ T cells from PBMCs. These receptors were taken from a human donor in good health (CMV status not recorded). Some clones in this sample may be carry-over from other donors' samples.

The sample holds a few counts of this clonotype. CDR3 sequence: CASSSREGPIQETQYF. CDR3 in DNA: TGTGCCAGCAGTTCCCGAGAGGGGCCTATCCAAGAGACCCAGTACTTC. V and J are TRBV28 and TRBJ2-5; D possibly uses TRBD1 or TRBD2 (5 bases each). The CDR3 is 16 amino acids. Germline CDR1 and CDR2: MDHEN and SYDVKM. V was pared by 4 bases and J by 1 base, with 16 bases between.

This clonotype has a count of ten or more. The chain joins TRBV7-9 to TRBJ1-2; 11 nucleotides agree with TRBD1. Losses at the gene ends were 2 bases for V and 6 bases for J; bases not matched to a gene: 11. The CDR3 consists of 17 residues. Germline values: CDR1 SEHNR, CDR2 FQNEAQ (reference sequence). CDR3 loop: CASSLNRGQGALNGYTF. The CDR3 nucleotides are TGTGCCAGCAGCTTAAATCGCGGACAGGGGGCATTGAATGGCTACACCTTC.

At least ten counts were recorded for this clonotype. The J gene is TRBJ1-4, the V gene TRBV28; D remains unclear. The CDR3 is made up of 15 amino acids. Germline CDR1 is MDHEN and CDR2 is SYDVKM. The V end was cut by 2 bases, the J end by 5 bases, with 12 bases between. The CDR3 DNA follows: TGTGCCAGCAGTTTAGCTACAGTAGTCAATGAAAAACTGTTTTTT. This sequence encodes CASSLATVVNEKLFF.

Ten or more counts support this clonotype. The CDR3 sequence is CASSTKEVFHEQYV. The DNA for the CDR3 is TGTGCCAGCAGCACAAAGGAAGTTTTTCACGAGCAGTACGTC. V is TRBV7-4 and J is TRBJ2-7; no firm D call. The germline CDR1 and CDR2 sequences are SGHVT and SQSDAQ. The CDR3 extends over 14 amino acids. Trimming took off 5 bases at V and 5 bases at J, with 16 bases between the two ends.

Here the CDR3 reads CASSYSRQGGDQETQYF. As DNA, the CDR3 is TGTGCCAGCAGTTACTCGAGGCAGGGGGGAGACCAAGAGACCCAGTACTTC. The chain is built from TRBV6-2 or TRBV6-3 and TRBJ2-5; TRBD1 is a possible D gene (7 bases). V gave up 0 bases and J gave up 0 bases, with 14 bases separating them. Germline V gene lookup returns CDR1 MNHEY and CDR2 SVGEGT. This CDR3 contains 17 residues.

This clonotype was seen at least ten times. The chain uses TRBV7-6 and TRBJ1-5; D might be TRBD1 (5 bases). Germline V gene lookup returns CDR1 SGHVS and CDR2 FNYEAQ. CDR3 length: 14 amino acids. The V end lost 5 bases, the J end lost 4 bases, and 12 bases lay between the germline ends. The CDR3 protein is CASSKQAWNQPQHF. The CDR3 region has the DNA TGTGCCAGCAGCAAACAGGCGTGGAATCAGCCCCAGCATTTT.

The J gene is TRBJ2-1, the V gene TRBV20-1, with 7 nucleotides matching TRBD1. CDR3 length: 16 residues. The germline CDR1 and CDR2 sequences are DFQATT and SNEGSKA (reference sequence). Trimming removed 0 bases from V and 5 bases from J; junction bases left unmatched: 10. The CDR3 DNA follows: TGCAGTGCTAGAGATATAGAACAGGGGATTAACAATGAGCAGTTCTTC. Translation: CSARDIEQGINNEQFF.

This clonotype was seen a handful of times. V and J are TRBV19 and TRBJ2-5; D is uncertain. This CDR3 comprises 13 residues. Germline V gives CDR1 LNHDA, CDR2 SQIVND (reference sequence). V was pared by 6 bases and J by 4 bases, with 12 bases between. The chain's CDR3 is CASSWPLGETQYF. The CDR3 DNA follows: TGTGCCAGTAGCTGGCCTCTGGGAGAGACCCAGTACTTC.

The CDR3 loop is CASSSHQGTNTEAFF. CDR3 nucleotides: TGTGCCAGCAGCTCCCACCAGGGCACGAACACTGAAGCTTTCTTT. The rearrangement joins TRBV7-9 to TRBJ1-1; D may be TRBD1 (5 bases). The CDR3 totals 15 residues. Germline CDR1 is SEHNR and CDR2 is FQNEAQ (reference sequence). V lost 4 bases and J 1 base, leaving 13 bases between the germline ends.